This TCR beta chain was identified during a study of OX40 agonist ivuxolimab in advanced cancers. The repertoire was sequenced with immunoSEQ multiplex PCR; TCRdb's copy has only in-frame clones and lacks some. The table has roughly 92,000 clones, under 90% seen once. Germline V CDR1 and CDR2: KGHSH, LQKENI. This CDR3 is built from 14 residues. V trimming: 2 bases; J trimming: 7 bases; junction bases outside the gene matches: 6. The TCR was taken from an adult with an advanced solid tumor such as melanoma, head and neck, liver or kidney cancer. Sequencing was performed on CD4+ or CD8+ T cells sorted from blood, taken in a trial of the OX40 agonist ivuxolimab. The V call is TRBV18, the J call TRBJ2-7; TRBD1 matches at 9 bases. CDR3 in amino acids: CASSPSGQGSEQYF. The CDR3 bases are TGTGCCAGCTCACCATCGGGACAGGGTAGTGAGCAGTACTTC.